This TCR beta chain stems from a study of T cell responses to AZD1222 COVID-19 vaccine. The study's findings and limits: CD4 TCRs linked to vaccination spanned spike, dominating at 160-218 and 743-854. Spike-specific TCR repertoires showed rising breadth and depth after two AZD1222 doses. Without day 14 samples, only post-peak T cell repertoires were studied.

Details on this clone: The antigen remains undetermined.

Germline V CDR1 and CDR2: SEHNR, FQNEAQ (reference sequence). V trimming: 9 bases; J trimming: 3 bases; junction bases outside the gene matches: 16. The CDR3 consists of 17 residues. Assay: immunoSEQ multiplex PCR; the TCRdb copy retains only in-frame clones and omits some. The sample records fewer than 200,000 clones, about 92% being singletons. This chain links TRBV7-9 with TRBJ2-2, with 7 bases aligning to TRBD1. The starting material was peripheral blood, obtained on day 0 of AZD1222 vaccination. The sequence came from an adult in good health. The CDR3: CASRPPIGQDYTGELFF. DNA of the CDR3: TGTGCCAGTCGCCCCCCTATTGGACAGGACTACACCGGGGAGCTGTTTTTT.